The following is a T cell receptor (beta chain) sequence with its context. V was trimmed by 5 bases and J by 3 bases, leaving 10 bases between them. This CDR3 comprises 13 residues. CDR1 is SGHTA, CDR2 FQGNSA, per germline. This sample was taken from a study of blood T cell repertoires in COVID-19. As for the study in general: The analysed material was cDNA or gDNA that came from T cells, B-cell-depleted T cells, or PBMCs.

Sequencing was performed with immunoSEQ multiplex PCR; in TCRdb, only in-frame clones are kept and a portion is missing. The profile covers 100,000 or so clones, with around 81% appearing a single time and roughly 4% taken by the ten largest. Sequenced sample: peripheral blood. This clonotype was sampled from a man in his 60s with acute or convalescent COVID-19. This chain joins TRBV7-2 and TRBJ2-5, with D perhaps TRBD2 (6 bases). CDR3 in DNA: TGTGCCAGCAGCCGCGGGGCGGAAGAGACCCAGTACTTC. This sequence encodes CASSRGAEETQYF.